This passage covers 11 T cell receptor beta chains from one sample sequenced in a study of patients and donors after allogeneic stem cell transplantation. Using its own MiXCR run on the RT-PCR reads, TCRdb lists one record per CDR3 protein. Altogether over 130,000 distinct CDR3 sequences are present, about 40% being singletons, with the ten largest covering approximately 50%. The specimen was blood, either unsorted or a sorted T cell fraction (not recorded which). The origin of the receptors is a human donor who was either an allogeneic HSCT recipient or a stem cell or donor lymphocyte infusion donor (not recorded which). It is not recorded whose cells these are; they may come from a transplant donor.

The chain joins TRBV13 to TRBJ2-7; D is unclear. CDR3 length: 14 residues. Per germline, CDR1 PRHDT and CDR2 FYEKMQ (reference sequence). The V and J ends lost 3 bases and 7 bases respectively, with 16 bases between them. The CDR3 region is CASSFITADLEQYF. The CDR3 bases are TGTGCCAGCAGCTTCATCACTGCCGACCTGGAGCAGTACTTC.

This clonotype has just a few counts. This chain connects TRBV6-1 to TRBJ1-2; 8 bases map to TRBD1. V gave up 7 bases and J gave up 1 base; unmatched junction bases: 5. From germline, CDR1 is MNHNS and CDR2 SASEGT. This CDR3 is built from 14 residues. The CDR3 region has the DNA TGTGCCAGCATCCGACAGGGGTTTAACTATGGCTACACCTTC. Protein product: CASIRQGFNYGYTF.

This clonotype was seen ten or more times. The genes are TRBV2 and TRBJ1-2, with D tentatively TRBD1 (6 bases). There are 18 residues in the CDR3. Germline assignment: CDR1 SNHLY and CDR2 FYNNEI. V was shortened by 0 bases and J by 0 bases, with 17 bases between the two germline ends. The CDR3 DNA reads as TGTGCCAGCAGTGAAGCAATCCCAGGGGACTTAACTAACTATGGCTACACCTTC. Its protein product is CASSEAIPGDLTNYGYTF.

V and J are TRBV27 and TRBJ2-1, with 7 bases fitting TRBD1. Trimming cost V 2 bases and J 4 bases; bases outside gene matches: 5. This CDR3 is 15 amino acids long. CDR1 MNHEY and CDR2 SMNVEV come from the germline V gene (reference sequence). CDR3 residues: CASSLQGGRYNEQFF. CDR3 nucleotide sequence: TGTGCCAGCAGTTTACAAGGGGGCAGATACAATGAGCAGTTCTTC.

Only a few counts were recorded for this clonotype. The rearrangement uses TRBV12-3 or TRBV12-4 and TRBJ1-1; no firm D call. CDR3 length: 14 amino acids. Between the trimmed V and J ends, which lost 5 bases and 4 bases, there was a span of 14 bases. The CDR3 coding sequence is TGTGCCAGCAGTCTAGTGGAGGGTAGCACTGAAGCTTTCTTT. Residues: CASSLVEGSTEAFF.

V gene TRBV27 combines with J gene TRBJ1-2; TRBD1 agrees at 9 bases. With 0 bases clipped from V and 4 bases from J, the junction kept 3 bases outside the gene matches. The CDR3 runs 15 residues. Germline CDR1 is MNHEY and CDR2 is SMNVEV (reference sequence). The CDR3 nucleotides read TGTGCCAGCAGTTTATCGGGGACAGGGATCTATGGCTACACCTTC. This codes for CASSLSGTGIYGYTF.

The rearrangement links TRBV20-1 to TRBJ1-5; tentatively, D is TRBD1 (6 bases). Germline V gene data show CDR1 as DFQATT and CDR2 as SNEGSKA (reference sequence). The length of the CDR3 is 15 residues. V lost 0 bases and J lost 6, with 15 bases in between. The CDR3 DNA is TGCAGTGCTAGAGATCGATGGGAGGGGGGTCAGCCCCAGCATTTT. Protein product: CSARDRWEGGQPQHF.

The chain employs TRBV12-3 or TRBV12-4 and TRBJ1-1, with 8 bases aligning to TRBD1. The CDR3 is 14 amino acids. V was clipped by 6 bases and J by 1 base; unmatched bases: 4. The CDR3 DNA reads as TGTGCCAGCAGGACGGGACAGGAGAACACTGAAGCTTTCTTT. This codes for CASRTGQENTEAFF.

The chain links TRBV5-5 to TRBJ2-3; D may be TRBD2 (6 bases). Germline CDR1 and CDR2: SGHKS and YYEKEE (reference sequence). V lost 3 bases and J 3 bases, leaving 11 bases between the germline ends. The CDR3 totals 14 residues. The CDR3: CASSWGRGTDTQYF. In DNA, the CDR3 is TGTGCCAGCAGCTGGGGCCGGGGGACAGATACGCAGTATTTT.

The rearrangement links TRBV7-2 to TRBJ1-2; 7 nucleotides align to TRBD1. Germline trimming cut 6 bases from V and 7 bases from J; bases unmatched to any gene: 11. CDR3 length: 14 residues. Germline CDR1 is SGHTA and CDR2 is FQGNSA. The CDR3 DNA reads as TGTGCCAGCAGTTTACGACAGGGAAGTAGTGGCTACACCTTC. It translates to CASSLRQGSSGYTF.

This clonotype came up a few times. The genes are TRBV5-1 and TRBJ2-3; D is uncertain. The CDR3 runs 11 residues. V was clipped by 5 bases and J by 4 bases, with 5 bases between them. Germline V gene lookup returns CDR1 SGHRS and CDR2 YFSETQ. The DNA for the CDR3 is TGCGCCAGCAGGGAAGCAGATACGCAGTATTTT. It codes for CASREADTQYF.